Listed here are 31 T cell receptor beta chains from one sample, sequenced in a study of Graves' ophthalmopathy and Graves' hyperthyroidism (dated by TCRdb to the late 2010s). Instrument on record: Illumina HiSeq 2000. For repertoire sequencing, TCR beta CDR3 regions were amplified from RNA transcripts. The first round of RT-PCR was done with HTBI primers and the Qiagen OneStep RT-PCR kit, and was followed by a second round of multiplex PCR, then size selection and purification. TCRdb's own reprocessing of the public reads used fastp at Q25 and MiXCR and kept productive beta chains. Every CDR3 protein is listed once, alongside the most common genes and DNA of its rows. This sample has 300,000 to 400,000 distinct CDR3 sequences in its table, and around a sixth of those were observed once. Approximately 13% of the sample is held by the ten biggest clonotypes. Sequenced input: peripheral blood. These receptors were obtained from an adult man with Graves' ophthalmopathy.

The table lists this clonotype with many counts. V is TRBV30 and J is TRBJ2-7; 8 bases agree with TRBD1. The ends lost 2 bases at V and 5 bases at J; junction bases unmatched: 8. This CDR3 has 14 amino acids. Per the germline V gene, CDR1 is GTSNPN and CDR2 is SVGIG (reference sequence). The CDR3 sequence: CAWSRTAGGDEQYF. CDR3 coding DNA: TGTGCCTGGAGTCGCACCGCAGGGGGCGACGAGCAGTACTTC.

About this clonotype itself: With a much larger clone just one base away, this may be a read error. The gene calls are TRBV30 and TRBJ2-4, with D possibly matching TRBD2 (6 bases). The CDR3 is made up of 14 amino acids. Germline V gene data show CDR1 as GTSNPN and CDR2 as SVGIG (reference sequence). The CDR3 loop is CAWSVPSGVNVQYF. In nucleotides, the CDR3 is TGTGCCTGGAGTGTACCTTCGGGGGTAAACGTTCAGTACTTC.

This clonotype was seen repeatedly, ten times or more. The rearrangement uses TRBV12-3 or TRBV12-4 and TRBJ2-2, with D possibly matching TRBD1 (6 bases). The CDR3 extends over 14 amino acids. Trimming removed 3 bases at V and 3 bases at J, with 8 bases between. CDR3 protein: CASSFQGHTGELFF. CDR3 bases: TGTGCCAGCAGTTTCCAGGGGCACACCGGGGAGCTGTTTTTT.

This clonotype has more than one count but fewer than ten. The gene calls are TRBV7-8 and TRBJ2-5; 10 positions agree with TRBD2. The CDR3 has 13 amino acids. The junction had 9 bases not matched to a gene; V was cut back by 10 bases and J by 7 bases. From germline, CDR1 is SGHVS and CDR2 FQNEAQ. The CDR3 DNA reads TGTGCCACCCAGCGGGGGGGCGAAATGACCCAGTACTTC. Translating it yields CATQRGGEMTQYF.

This clonotype was seen many times. This chain uses TRBV25-1 with TRBJ2-2; D is ambiguous. Germline V CDR1 and CDR2: MGHDK, SYGVNS. This CDR3 contains 15 residues. Trimming removed 0 bases at V and 4 bases at J, with 9 bases between. CDR3 bases: TGTGCCAGCAGTGAATACCCGATGGGCACCGGGGAGCTGTTTTTT. This encodes CASSEYPMGTGELFF.

Only a few counts were recorded for this clonotype. CDR3 in DNA: TGTGCCAGCAGTTACGGCGGGGCCGTTTCCTACGAGCAGTACTTC. This gives the protein CASSYGGAVSYEQYF. The gene calls are TRBV6-2 or TRBV6-3 and TRBJ2-7; perhaps TRBD2 as D (6 bases). The CDR3 totals 15 residues. The V gene lost 2 bases and the J gene lost 1 base, with 12 bases spanning the gap. The germline V gene encodes CDR1 MNHEY and CDR2 SVGEGT.

There are many counts of this clonotype. The rearrangement uses TRBV7-9 and TRBJ1-1, with 10 nucleotides matching TRBD1. The CDR3 length is 17 residues. CDR1 is SEHNR and CDR2 is FQNEAQ in the germline V gene (reference sequence). After removal of 0 bases from V and 5 bases from J, the junction contained 9 bases not matched to a gene. CDR3 DNA sequence: TGTGCCAGCAGCTTAGCTTACGGGGACAGGGGATCTACTGAAGCTTTCTTT. Residues: CASSLAYGDRGSTEAFF. The whole variable domain, remainder taken from reference TRBV7-9 and TRBJ1-1, is DTGVSQNPRHKITKRGQNVTFRCDPISEHNRLYWYRQTLGQGPEFLTYFQNEAQLEKSRLLSDRFSAERPKGSFSTLEIQRTEQGDSAMYLCASSLAYGDRGSTEAFFGQGTRLTVV.

The chain joins TRBV2 to TRBJ2-7, with a possible D match to TRBD2 (5 bases). CDR3 length equals 13 residues. Germline V gene sequence: CDR1 SNHLY, CDR2 FYNNEI. V was pared by 7 bases and J by 3 bases, with 13 bases between. The CDR3 region is CASNGVGDYEQYF. The DNA of the CDR3 is TGTGCCAGCAACGGGGTTGGGGACTACGAGCAGTACTTC.

This clonotype appeared many times. The chain carries TRBV6-1 and TRBJ1-1; D is undetermined. V dropped 2 bases and J dropped 7 bases, with 8 bases sitting between them. The CDR3 has 12 amino acids. The V gene's germline CDR1 is MNHNS and CDR2 SASEGT. The CDR3 protein is CASSEPAVEAFF. As DNA, the CDR3 is TGTGCCAGCAGTGAACCGGCCGTTGAAGCTTTCTTT.

This chain connects TRBV29-1 to TRBJ2-7; 10 nucleotides agree with TRBD1. V shed 4 bases, J shed 0 bases, and the junction held 6 bases outside the gene matches. Germline CDR1 and CDR2: SQVTM and ANQGSEA. The CDR3 runs 15 residues. CDR3 sequence: CSVGGGQGFSYEQYF. The CDR3, as DNA: TGCAGCGTTGGGGGGGGACAGGGGTTCTCCTACGAGCAGTACTTC.

This clonotype came up once. Here the CDR3 DNA reads TGTGCCAGCAGTGATGTTAGCGGCCAAGAGACCCAGTACTTC. Translation: CASSDVSGQETQYF. The rearrangement links TRBV6-1 to TRBJ2-5; tentative D call: TRBD2 (6 bases). The V gene lost 3 bases and the J gene lost 1 base, with 9 bases spanning the gap. There are 14 residues in the CDR3. CDR1 and CDR2 (germline): MNHNS, SASEGT.

This clonotype was observed at least ten times. The V call is TRBV5-1, the J call TRBJ2-7; 8 nucleotides agree with TRBD2. V lost 4 bases, J lost 3 bases, and 12 bases stayed unmatched. Germline V lookup: CDR1 SGHRS, CDR2 YFSETQ. CDR3 length: 16 amino acids. In nucleotides, the CDR3 is TGCGCCAGCAGCCCCACCGTAGGTAGCGGGATCTACGAGCAGTACTTC. Translation gives CASSPTVGSGIYEQYF.

This clonotype occurred many times. The chain has TRBV15 and TRBJ2-7; D may match TRBD1 or TRBD2 (6 bases each). The CDR3 is made up of 16 amino acids. From germline, CDR1 is LNHNV and CDR2 YYDKDF (reference sequence). V lost 3 bases and J lost 0, with 15 bases in between. The CDR3 DNA reads TGTGCCACCAGCAGGCGAACAGGGAGGAGCTCCTACGAGCAGTACTTC. This encodes CATSRRTGRSSYEQYF.

Ten or more counts support this clonotype. The rearrangement links TRBV7-3 to TRBJ2-5, with TRBD1 as a possible D gene (5 bases). The CDR3 extends over 13 amino acids. V dropped 6 bases and J dropped 4 bases, with 12 bases sitting between them. Germline values: CDR1 SGHTA, CDR2 FQGTGA. The CDR3, as DNA: TGTGCCAGCAGTTTTCAGGGTGGAGAGACCCAGTACTTC. This codes for CASSFQGGETQYF.

This clonotype came up many times. The rearrangement uses TRBV19 and TRBJ1-3; unclear D gene. This CDR3 is built from 14 residues. Germline V gene sequence: CDR1 LNHDA, CDR2 SQIVND (reference sequence). Trimming stripped 8 bases from V and 7 bases from J, with 18 bases between. The CDR3, as DNA: TGTGCCAGTTACATCGGACTGCCTGAGAACACCATATATTTT. This encodes CASYIGLPENTIYF.

This clonotype occurred many times. This chain links TRBV10-3 with TRBJ2-5; possible D gene TRBD1, 6 bases. Trimming pared 3 bases from V and 1 base from J, leaving 9 bases between. The CDR3 is made up of 14 amino acids. CDR1 is ENHRY, CDR2 SYGVKD, per germline. The CDR3 coding sequence is TGTGCCATCAGTGATTACAGGGCCCAAGAGACCCAGTACTTC. Residues: CAISDYRAQETQYF.

This clonotype was recorded a few times. The gene calls are TRBV19 and TRBJ1-6, with 8 bases that match TRBD1. The CDR3 sequence is 17 residues long. J lost 2 bases, V lost 7 bases, and 10 bases had no gene match. The germline V gene encodes CDR1 LNHDA and CDR2 SQIVND (reference sequence). The CDR3 DNA is TGTGCCAGTAACTCGGCAGGGGGCGCCGCCTATAATTCACCCCTCCACTTT. Its translation is CASNSAGGAAYNSPLHF.

This clonotype was recorded at least ten times. The chain joins TRBV7-9 to TRBJ2-2, with D tentatively TRBD2 (5 bases). CDR1 is SEHNR and CDR2 is FQNEAQ in the germline V gene (reference sequence). V lost 1 base and J lost 0, with 12 bases in between. This CDR3 spans 17 amino acids. In nucleotides, the CDR3 is TGTGCCAGCAGCTTAGTTTTCCCGGGGACGAACACCGGGGAGCTGTTTTTT. Translation gives CASSLVFPGTNTGELFF.

This clonotype was seen only a few times. A much larger clone lies a single base off, so this may be a read error. The rearrangement joins TRBV6-1 to TRBJ1-2, with a possible D match to TRBD1 (6 bases). The CDR3 is made up of 14 amino acids. Germline V gene sequence: CDR1 MNHNS, CDR2 SASEGT. This CDR3 is CDSSTTGFDYGYTF. CDR3 bases: TGTGACAGCAGTACCACAGGGTTCGACTATGGCTACACCTTC.

This clonotype was seen repeatedly, ten times or more. V gene TRBV11-3 combines with J gene TRBJ2-7, with 11 bases identical to TRBD1. V lost 6 bases to trimming and J lost 6 bases; unmatched junction nucleotides: 10. Germline CDR1 reads SGHNT; CDR2 reads YENEEA. The CDR3 contains 15 residues. The CDR3 reads CASRDRGLVDGEQYF. CDR3 bases: TGTGCCAGCAGGGACAGGGGGCTCGTCGATGGCGAGCAGTACTTC.

The chain recombines TRBV19 with TRBJ2-4, with TRBD2 matching over 14 bases. This CDR3 has 16 amino acids. Unmatched junction bases numbered 8, after V lost 6 bases and J lost 7 bases. Germline CDR1 is LNHDA and CDR2 is SQIVND (reference sequence). CDR3 sequence (DNA): TGTGCCAGTAGCAAGACTAGCGGGGGGGCTCGGAACATTCAGTACTTC. The encoded protein is CASSKTSGGARNIQYF.

This clonotype has at least ten counts. The V gene is TRBV10-3, the J gene TRBJ1-1; 7 bases are a match to TRBD1. V lost 11 bases and J lost 3; bases outside the gene matches: 6. Per germline, CDR1 ENHRY and CDR2 SYGVKD. This CDR3 comprises 12 residues. In DNA form, the CDR3 reads TGTGCCGGAGGGACAGACGACACTGAAGCTTTCTTT. It specifies CAGGTDDTEAFF.

This clonotype was detected many times. The CDR3 region is CATGGTGMHQPQHF. For the CDR3, the DNA is TGTGCCACCGGGGGGACAGGGATGCATCAGCCCCAGCATTTT. The chain couples TRBV24-1 to TRBJ1-5, with 9 bases aligning to TRBD1. Unmatched junction bases numbered 7, after V lost 9 bases and J lost 5 bases. Germline V gene data show CDR1 as KGHDR and CDR2 as SFDVKD. This CDR3 spans 14 amino acids.

This clonotype has ten or more counts. This rearrangement joins TRBV5-1 to TRBJ2-5; D remains ambiguous. Germline-derived CDR1 and CDR2 are SGHRS and YFSETQ. There are 15 residues in the CDR3. The V and J ends lost 0 bases and 2 bases respectively, with 11 bases between them. The CDR3 protein is CASSLVPTLQETQYF. The CDR3 nucleotides read TGCGCCAGCAGCTTGGTACCGACTCTACAAGAGACCCAGTACTTC.

This clonotype appeared many times. V gene TRBV7-2 combines with J gene TRBJ2-5; D is possibly TRBD1 or TRBD2 (5 bases each). V was shortened by 5 bases and J by 5 bases, with 15 bases between the two germline ends. Germline V gene data show CDR1 as SGHTA and CDR2 as FQGNSA. The CDR3 runs to 14 residues. CDR3 in DNA: TGTGCCAGCAGCCAAGGGACCCCTGGGGAGACCCAGTACTTC. It encodes CASSQGTPGETQYF.

Ten or more counts support this clonotype. V and J are TRBV20-1 and TRBJ1-5; D remains ambiguous. The V end was cut by 2 bases, the J end by 2 bases, with 16 bases between. The germline V gene has CDR1 DFQATT and CDR2 SNEGSKA (reference sequence). This CDR3 has 16 residues. The CDR3 protein is CSARFISPVGNQPQHF. In DNA form, the CDR3 reads TGCAGTGCTAGATTTATTTCCCCCGTAGGCAATCAGCCCCAGCATTTT.

This clonotype was counted many times. The rearrangement links TRBV27 to TRBJ2-5, with D maybe TRBD2 (5 bases). The germline CDR1 and CDR2 sequences are MNHEY and SMNVEV (reference sequence). The CDR3 runs 15 residues. The ends were cut back, 4 bases at V and 8 bases at J, with 20 bases in the middle. The CDR3 reads CASSSSDPGGYTQYF. The CDR3 nucleotides are TGTGCCAGCAGTTCCTCCGACCCCGGCGGGTATACCCAGTACTTC.

This clonotype was seen ten or more times. The V call is TRBV30, the J call TRBJ1-1; D perhaps matches TRBD1 (5 bases). The CDR3 is 11 residues long. V was trimmed by 6 bases and J by 4 bases, leaving 9 bases between them. Germline lookup yields CDR1 GTSNPN and CDR2 SVGIG (reference sequence). The CDR3: CACQGITEAFF. The DNA of the CDR3 is TGTGCCTGTCAGGGTATCACTGAAGCTTTCTTT.

This clonotype was recorded many times. V gene TRBV6-2 or TRBV6-3 combines with J gene TRBJ2-6; TRBD2 aligns across 10 bases. The germline gives CDR1 MNHEY, CDR2 SVGEGT. Losses at the gene ends were 2 bases for V and 2 bases for J; bases not matched to a gene: 6. The CDR3 is 18 residues long. As DNA, the CDR3 is TGTGCCAGCAGTTACGTAGCGGGAGGAAGCCCTGGGGCCAACGTCCTGACTTTC. It translates to CASSYVAGGSPGANVLTF.

This clonotype was found many times. This chain joins TRBV7-2 and TRBJ1-1; possibly TRBD1 for D (5 bases). CDR1 SGHTA and CDR2 FQGNSA come from the germline V gene. The CDR3 consists of 15 residues. V lost 1 base and J lost 5, with 14 bases in between. CDR3 amino acids: CASSLGDARRTEAFF. The CDR3, as DNA: TGTGCCAGCAGCTTAGGGGACGCCAGAAGAACTGAAGCTTTCTTT.

At least ten counts were recorded for this clonotype. The chain joins TRBV6-5 to TRBJ2-7; D is possibly TRBD2 (6 bases). V dropped 6 bases and J dropped 5 bases, with 17 bases sitting between them. Germline values: CDR1 MNHEY, CDR2 SVGAGI. The CDR3 consists of 14 residues. Written as DNA, the CDR3 is TGTGCCAGCAGATACCCGGGGGTAGGGAACGAGCAGTACTTC. Translated: CASRYPGVGNEQYF.